The rows below give T cell receptor beta chains drawn from one sample of a study of T cell responses to AZD1222 COVID-19 vaccine. Method: immunoSEQ multiplex PCR; TCRdb's copy keeps in-frame clones and lacks some. The table records more than 150,000 clones, over 80% of them present only once. This specimen was peripheral blood, taken on day 0 of AZD1222 vaccination. The source of these receptors is an adult in good health. Both conserved end residues are part of each CDR3. The D gene is left open where the match is weak. Clone size, where shown, is once, few, many, or a class for clones that have expanded.

D,V,size,J,CDR3,DNA
.,TRBV6-2/TRBV6-3,.,TRBJ1-4,CASSYSRRDEKLFF,TGTGCCAGCAGTTACTCGAGACGCGATGAAAAACTGTTTTTT
.,TRBV7-2,.,TRBJ1-6,CASSLDYRRDSPLHF,TGTGCCAGCAGCCTGGACTACCGAAGGGATTCACCCCTCCACTTT
TRBD2,TRBV30,once,TRBJ2-1,CAWSIGLAGAMEQFF,TGTGCCTGGTCGATCGGGCTAGCGGGAGCGATGGAGCAGTTCTTC
.,TRBV4-2,.,TRBJ1-2,CASSPSQLNYGYTF,TGTGCCAGCAGCCCCTCCCAGTTGAACTATGGCTACACCTTC
.,TRBV6-2/TRBV6-3,once,TRBJ2-3,CASSWTETDTQYF,TGTGCCAGCAGTTGGACTGAAACAGATACGCAGTATTTT
.,TRBV10-3,.,TRBJ2-1,CAISEYDTTTYNEQFF,TGTGCCATCAGTGAGTATGATACCACAACCTACAATGAGCAGTTCTTC
.,TRBV6-1,.,TRBJ1-2,CASSEALLLGAGGYTF,TGTGCCAGCAGTGAAGCGCTTCTTTTGGGGGCGGGTGGCTACACCTTC
.,TRBV7-8,.,TRBJ1-1,CASSLAGTYNTEAFF,TGTGCCAGCAGCTTAGCCGGGACATATAACACTGAAGCTTTCTTT
.,TRBV5-1,.,TRBJ1-2,CASSLALQANYGYTF,TGCGCCAGCAGCTTGGCGTTACAGGCTAACTATGGCTACACCTTC
.,TRBV7-2,.,TRBJ2-2,CASSPVGPGGTGELFF,TGTGCCAGCAGCCCGGTGGGACCAGGAGGCACCGGGGAGCTGTTTTTT
.,TRBV18,.,TRBJ2-3,CASSPSGRGTSTDTQYF,TGTGCCAGCTCACCAAGTGGAAGGGGTACTAGCACAGATACGCAGTATTTT
.,TRBV6-5,once,TRBJ2-7,CASSSGTSGAYEQYF,TGTGCCAGCAGTTCTGGGACGTCGGGCGCCTACGAGCAGTACTTC
TRBD1,TRBV13,.,TRBJ2-6,CASSLGGQGKTGANVLTF,TGTGCCAGCAGCTTGGGGGGACAGGGGAAAACTGGGGCCAACGTCCTGACTTTC
.,TRBV19,.,TRBJ1-5,CASSIDTAGNQPQHF,TGTGCCAGTAGTATAGATACGGCAGGTAATCAGCCCCAGCATTTT
.,TRBV28,.,TRBJ2-3,CASSRQSSTDTQYF,TGTGCCAGCTCGCGGCAGTCTAGCACAGATACGCAGTATTTT
.,TRBV2,.,TRBJ2-1,CASSVRGGPYNEQFF,TGTGCCAGCAGTGTACGTGGGGGCCCCTACAATGAGCAGTTCTTC
TRBD2,TRBV19,.,TRBJ2-1,CASSIGARSGRGTYNEQFF,TGTGCCAGTAGTATCGGAGCCCGTAGCGGGAGAGGGACCTACAATGAGCAGTTCTTC
.,TRBV29-1,.,TRBJ1-1,CSVGPFRQQNTEAFF,TGCAGCGTTGGCCCATTCCGACAGCAGAACACTGAAGCTTTCTTT
.,TRBV5-5,.,TRBJ2-2,CASSLVGNTGELFF,TGTGCCAGCAGCTTGGTGGGGAACACCGGGGAGCTGTTTTTT
.,TRBV5-1,.,TRBJ2-3,CASSLGGLIGDTQYF,TGCGCCAGCAGCTTGGGGGGACTGATAGGGGATACGCAGTATTTT
TRBD1,TRBV24-1,.,TRBJ2-2,CATSVMTGANTGELFF,TGTGCCACCAGTGTAATGACAGGGGCGAACACCGGGGAGCTGTTTTTT
TRBD1,TRBV7-2,once,TRBJ1-5,CASSSQGDRNQPQHF,TGTGCCAGCAGCTCACAGGGGGACCGCAATCAGCCCCAGCATTTT
TRBD1,TRBV24-1,once,TRBJ2-7,CATSDPGQGYEQYF,TGTGCCACCAGTGATCCCGGACAGGGATACGAGCAGTACTTC
.,TRBV18,.,TRBJ1-4,CASSPQAEKLFF,TGTGCCAGCTCACCCCAGGCGGAAAAACTGTTTTTT
TRBD1,TRBV5-1,.,TRBJ1-2,CASSLTGGVYGYTF,TGCGCCAGCAGCTTAACAGGGGGTGTCTATGGCTACACCTTC
.,TRBV5-8,.,TRBJ2-1,CASSPGPGAYNEQFF,TGTGCCAGCAGCCCAGGGCCGGGAGCCTACAATGAGCAGTTCTTC
.,TRBV29-1,.,TRBJ1-5,CSVAQGGNQPQHF,TGCAGCGTTGCCCAGGGAGGGAATCAGCCCCAGCATTTT
TRBD1,TRBV3-1/TRBV3-2,.,TRBJ2-7,CASSLGQGYEQYF,TGTGCCAGCAGCCTGGGACAGGGCTACGAGCAGTACTTC
.,TRBV6-5,.,TRBJ1-3,CASSNGPRNTIYF,TGTGCCAGCAGCAACGGGCCGCGAAACACCATATATTTT
TRBD2,TRBV7-2,.,TRBJ2-3,CASSLGGGSYTDTQYF,TGTGCCAGCAGCTTAGGGGGCGGGAGTTACACAGATACGCAGTATTTT
.,TRBV10-2,.,TRBJ1-1,CASSDYVNTEAFF,TGCGCCAGCAGTGATTACGTGAACACTGAAGCTTTCTTT
.,TRBV5-4,once,TRBJ1-1,CASSSPPGTEAFF,TGTGCCAGCAGCTCCCCACCGGGCACTGAAGCTTTCTTT
.,TRBV18,.,TRBJ1-4,CASSPGSGEKLFF,TGTGCCAGCTCACCGGGGTCGGGAGAAAAACTGTTTTTT
TRBD2,TRBV6-5,.,TRBJ2-1,CALEGTSGRQDEQFF,TGTGCCCTGGAGGGGACTAGCGGGAGACAGGATGAGCAGTTCTTC
TRBD2,TRBV7-3,.,TRBJ2-2,CASSLRTSGGTGELFF,TGTGCCAGCAGCTTACGGACTAGCGGGGGCACCGGGGAGCTGTTTTTT
TRBD2,TRBV30,.,TRBJ2-2,CAWRPGPSGNTGELFF,TGTGCCTGGAGACCGGGGCCTAGCGGCAACACCGGGGAGCTGTTTTTT
.,TRBV4-2,.,TRBJ2-4,CASSQDSRGAGANIQYF,TGTGCCAGCAGCCAGGACTCTCGGGGGGCTGGGGCAAACATTCAGTACTTC
.,TRBV28,.,TRBJ1-1,CASSIPVATEAFF,TGTGCCAGCAGCATCCCGGTGGCCACTGAAGCTTTCTTT
.,TRBV27,.,TRBJ1-2,CASRGDGPYGYTF,TGTGCCAGCAGGGGGGACGGGCCCTATGGCTACACCTTC
TRBD1,TRBV10-3,.,TRBJ2-7,CAIVNPGQGFEQYF,TGTGCCATCGTCAACCCGGGACAGGGCTTCGAGCAGTACTTC
.,TRBV5-6,.,TRBJ2-5,CASSNDKTQYF,TGTGCCAGCAGCAACGACAAGACCCAGTACTTC
TRBD1,TRBV19,few,TRBJ1-5,CARRDRGRSNQPQHF,TGTGCCAGACGGGACAGGGGGAGAAGCAATCAGCCCCAGCATTTT
TRBD1,TRBV6-6,.,TRBJ2-5,CASSYGVRDSQETQYF,TGTGCCAGCAGTTACGGCGTCCGGGACAGCCAAGAGACCCAGTACTTC
TRBD1,TRBV4-2,.,TRBJ1-4,CASSQVGGTGAIATNEKLFF,TGTGCCAGCAGCCAAGTGGGAGGGACAGGAGCAATAGCAACTAATGAAAAACTGTTTTTT